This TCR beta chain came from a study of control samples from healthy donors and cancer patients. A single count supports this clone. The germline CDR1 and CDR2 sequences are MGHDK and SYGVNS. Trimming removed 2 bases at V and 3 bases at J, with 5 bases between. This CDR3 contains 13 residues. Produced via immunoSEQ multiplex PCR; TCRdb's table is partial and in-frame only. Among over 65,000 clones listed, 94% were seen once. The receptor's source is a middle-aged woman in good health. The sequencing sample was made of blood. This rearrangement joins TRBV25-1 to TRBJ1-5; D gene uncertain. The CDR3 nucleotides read TGTGCCAGCAGTGAAATCGCCAATCAGCCCCAGCATTTT. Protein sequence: CASSEIANQPQHF.